Below are 23 T cell receptor beta chains sequenced from a single sample in a study of cytomegalovirus exposure and HLA in healthy donors. The PCR used 60 Vbeta and 13 Jbeta primers. The method was immunoSEQ multiplex PCR; TCRdb's version includes in-frame clones alone and lacks a portion of them. The data hold approximately 72,000 clones, with 50% to 80% observed a single time. Sequenced input: PBMCs. The receptors come from a man aged 40-50 years in good health and CMV-seropositive.

The genes are TRBV5-4 and TRBJ2-7, with 10 bases identical to TRBD2. V was pared by 3 bases and J by 5 bases, with 8 bases of the junction left unmatched. Germline V gene lookup returns CDR1 SGHNT and CDR2 YYREEE (reference sequence). The CDR3 covers 15 residues. CDR3 region: CASSSAGGPLDEQYF. For the CDR3, the DNA is TGTGCCAGCAGCTCAGCGGGGGGGCCCCTGGACGAGCAGTACTTC.

This chain uses TRBV6-5 with TRBJ2-1; TRBD1 aligns across 10 bases. V lost 5 bases and J lost 7; bases outside the gene matches: 8. Germline CDR1 MNHEY, CDR2 SVGAGI. This CDR3 has 15 amino acids. The CDR3: CASSNRQGALNEQFF. For the CDR3, the DNA is TGTGCCAGCAGTAACCGACAGGGGGCTCTGAATGAGCAGTTCTTC.

The chain couples TRBV6-5 to TRBJ1-2; weak D call: TRBD1 (5 bases). V was trimmed by 3 bases and J by 0 bases, leaving 8 bases between them. CDR1 and CDR2 (germline): MNHEY, SVGAGI. The CDR3 totals 14 residues. The CDR3 bases are TGTGCCAGCAGTTATAGGGGCCCTAACTATGGCTACACCTTC. It yields the protein CASSYRGPNYGYTF.

The rearrangement joins TRBV7-8 to TRBJ1-1; 10 bases line up with TRBD1. Trimming took 4 bases from V and 5 from J; bases not matched to a gene: 7. The CDR3 sequence is 15 residues long. Germline V gene data show CDR1 as SGHVS and CDR2 as FQNEAQ. DNA for the CDR3: TGTGCCAGCAGCTCAGCCGGACAGGGGGTTACTGAAGCTTTCTTT. It specifies CASSSAGQGVTEAFF.

The chain couples TRBV7-2 to TRBJ2-7; TRBD2 agrees at 7 bases. The J segment lost 4 bases and the V segment lost 5 bases, leaving 8 bases of the junction unmatched. The CDR3 extends over 14 amino acids. Germline CDR1 is SGHTA and CDR2 is FQGNSA. The CDR3 spells CASSPLGGGYEQYF. The CDR3, as DNA: TGTGCCAGCAGCCCTCTTGGCGGGGGTTACGAGCAGTACTTC.

This chain connects TRBV7-2 to TRBJ2-5; 14 bases are a match to TRBD2. CDR3 length: 14 amino acids. Losses at the gene ends were 4 bases for V and 11 bases for J; bases not matched to a gene: 6. Germline V gene data show CDR1 as SGHTA and CDR2 as FQGNSA. In DNA form, the CDR3 reads TGTGCCAGCAGCTATGGGACTAGCGGGGGTGAGCAGTACTTC. Translation: CASSYGTSGGEQYF.

V and J are TRBV6-6 and TRBJ1-3; D perhaps matches TRBD1 (5 bases). CDR3 length equals 16 residues. Trimming left V 7 bases short and J 2 bases short, with 18 bases between. In germline, CDR1 is MNHNY, CDR2 SVGAGI (reference sequence). The CDR3 bases are TGTGCCAGCAATGCTCGACAGCATCAGGCTGGAAACACCATATATTTT. Its translation: CASNARQHQAGNTIYF.

The J gene is TRBJ2-7, the V gene TRBV5-6, with 8 bases aligning to TRBD1. CDR1 SGHDT and CDR2 YYEEEE come from the germline V gene. This CDR3 has 14 residues. Trimming removed 0 bases from V and 6 bases from J; junction bases left unmatched: 5. The CDR3 here is CASSLVQGASEQYF. CDR3 in DNA: TGTGCCAGCAGCTTGGTCCAGGGGGCTTCCGAGCAGTACTTC.

V is TRBV19 and J is TRBJ1-1, with unresolved D. The CDR3 totals 12 residues. V was shortened by 5 bases and J by 7 bases, with 11 bases between the two germline ends. Germline lookup yields CDR1 LNHDA and CDR2 SQIVND (reference sequence). CDR3 loop: CASSVPRGEAFF. DNA for the CDR3: TGTGCCAGTAGTGTCCCGCGGGGTGAAGCTTTCTTT.

The rearrangement joins TRBV4-3 to TRBJ2-3, with a possible D match to TRBD2 (5 bases). The ends were cut back, 4 bases at V and 2 bases at J, with 13 bases in the middle. CDR1 LGHNA and CDR2 YSLEER come from the germline V gene. The CDR3 is 15 residues long. This CDR3 reads CASSRTSGFTDTQYF. CDR3 nucleotide sequence: TGCGCCAGCAGCCGAACGAGCGGATTCACAGATACGCAGTATTTT.

The J gene is TRBJ2-7, the V gene TRBV19; TRBD1 agrees at 11 bases. V was clipped by 3 bases and J by 3 bases; unmatched bases: 1. This CDR3 spans 14 amino acids. Looked up from germline, CDR1 is LNHDA and CDR2 is SQIVND (reference sequence). CDR3 region: CASSIGTGGYEQYF. CDR3 bases: TGTGCCAGTAGTATTGGGACAGGGGGCTACGAGCAGTACTTC.

This clone has only a few counts. The gene calls are TRBV4-1 and TRBJ1-2, with D possibly matching TRBD1 (5 bases). This CDR3 comprises 15 residues. The germline V gene has CDR1 MGHRA and CDR2 YSYEKL. Trimming shortened V by 2 bases and J by 3 bases, and 13 bases separated the two germline ends. The DNA for the CDR3 is TGCGCCAGCAGCCAAACCTCGACAGAACACTATGGCTACACCTTC. Residues: CASSQTSTEHYGYTF.

The V gene is TRBV6-5, the J gene TRBJ1-6, with a tentative D call TRBD1 (6 bases). Germline V gene data show CDR1 as MNHEY and CDR2 as SVGAGI. The CDR3 length is 15 residues. Trimming stripped 0 bases from V and 6 bases from J, with 9 bases between. The CDR3 nucleotides are TGTGCCAGCAGTTACTCTTGGACAGTTAATTCACCCCTCCACTTT. Protein product: CASSYSWTVNSPLHF.

This clone has only a few counts. The rearrangement joins TRBV10-3 to TRBJ1-4; D may be TRBD1 (6 bases). Deletions cut 4 bases from V and 5 bases from J, with 8 bases between. Germline V gene sequence: CDR1 ENHRY, CDR2 SYGVKD. The CDR3 totals 13 residues. CDR3 nucleotide sequence: TGTGCCATCAGTGTTACAGGGAATGAAAAACTGTTTTTT. Its protein is CAISVTGNEKLFF.

This clone was counted only a few times. V and J are TRBV5-6 and TRBJ1-2; D is ambiguous. CDR3 length equals 15 residues. Per germline, CDR1 SGHDT and CDR2 YYEEEE. V lost 4 bases and J 7 bases, leaving 20 bases between the germline ends. The CDR3 DNA follows: TGTGCCAGCAGCCCGACCGGGGTTAGGGATGGTGGCTACACCTTC. It specifies CASSPTGVRDGGYTF.

This clone was seen a few times. The CDR3 here is CASSVQTGGFEKLFF. CDR3 sequence (DNA): TGTGCCAGCAGCGTACAGACAGGGGGCTTTGAAAAACTGTTTTTT. The chain couples TRBV9 to TRBJ1-4, with 10 nucleotides matching TRBD1. The CDR3 loop spans 15 amino acids. Germline V gene lookup returns CDR1 SGDLS and CDR2 YYNGEE. With 1 base clipped from V and 7 bases from J, the junction kept 4 bases outside the gene matches.

The table lists this clone with a few counts. The J gene is TRBJ1-5, the V gene TRBV6-6; TRBD1 might be the D (6 bases). The CDR3 loop spans 15 amino acids. Germline V gene data show CDR1 as MNHNY and CDR2 as SVGAGI (reference sequence). V lost 6 bases and J 5 bases, leaving 17 bases between the germline ends. The CDR3 sequence is CASRKDSGVYQPQHF. Here the CDR3 DNA reads TGTGCCAGCAGAAAGGACAGTGGGGTTTATCAGCCCCAGCATTTT.

This clone was seen only a few times. CDR3 amino acids: CASSLDGSGYPDTQYF. CDR3 in DNA: TGCGCCAGCAGCTTGGATGGTAGCGGGTACCCAGATACGCAGTATTTT. The chain uses TRBV5-1 and TRBJ2-3; TRBD2 matches at 7 bases. V lost 0 bases and J lost 4; bases outside the gene matches: 8. The CDR3 totals 16 residues. In germline, CDR1 is SGHRS, CDR2 YFSETQ.

This rearrangement joins TRBV7-3 to TRBJ1-5; possible D gene TRBD1, 6 bases. V lost 8 bases and J 5 bases, leaving 13 bases between the germline ends. The CDR3 sequence is 13 residues long. Germline CDR1 is SGHTA and CDR2 is FQGTGA. DNA for the CDR3: TGTGCCAGCTCGCACGGACAGCATCAGCCCCAGCATTTT. It codes for CASSHGQHQPQHF. The full variable domain, in which reference TRBV7-3 and TRBJ1-5 provide the parts outside the CDR3, is GAGVSQTPSNKVTEKGKYVELRCDPISGHTALYWYRQSLGQGPEFLIYFQGTGAADDSGLPNDRFFAVRPEGSVSTLKIQRTERGDSAVYLCASSHGQHQPQHFGDGTRLSIL.

V usage is TRBV19 and J usage is TRBJ1-2; TRBD1 matches 7 bases. CDR1 is LNHDA and CDR2 is SQIVND in the germline V gene (reference sequence). This CDR3 contains 13 residues. V was pared by 4 bases and J by 8 bases, with 7 bases of the junction left unmatched. CDR3 coding DNA: TGTGCCAGTAGTAACAGGGGCCCGATCGGCTACACCTTC. It yields the protein CASSNRGPIGYTF.

The CDR3 loop reads CASSPGFGARDSGDEQYF. Written as DNA, the CDR3 is TGTGCCAGCAGCCCGGGGTTTGGGGCTCGGGACTCGGGGGACGAGCAGTACTTC. V gene TRBV7-2 combines with J gene TRBJ2-7, with a possible D match to TRBD2 (6 bases). This CDR3 is 18 amino acids long. Germline V gene data show CDR1 as SGHTA and CDR2 as FQGNSA. Trimming stripped 5 bases from V and 5 bases from J, with 28 bases between.

This chain connects TRBV7-9 to TRBJ1-4, with TRBD1 matching over 12 bases. Trimming took 5 bases from V and 8 from J; bases not matched to a gene: 6. CDR1 is SEHNR, CDR2 FQNEAQ, per germline (reference sequence). The CDR3 has 15 amino acids. The chain's CDR3 is CASSPGTGGSEKLFF. CDR3 DNA: TGTGCCAGCAGCCCCGGGACAGGGGGCTCAGAAAAACTGTTTTTT.

V is TRBV7-2 and J is TRBJ2-4, with TRBD2 as a possible D gene (6 bases). The CDR3 is 18 residues long. Germline values: CDR1 SGHTA, CDR2 FQGNSA. V was shortened by 2 bases and J by 1 base, with 18 bases between the two germline ends. This chain's CDR3 is CASSLWQGGVGAKNIQYF. The CDR3 DNA is TGTGCCAGCAGCTTATGGCAGGGCGGGGTGGGCGCCAAAAACATTCAGTACTTC.